The present T cell receptor (beta chain) was sequenced within a study of blood T cell repertoires in COVID-19. Study-wide context: The analysed material was cDNA or gDNA that came from T cells, B-cell-depleted T cells, or PBMCs.

In the original processing: From reference gene primer amplification, estimates of nucleated cell counts were derived. TCRdb keeps only in-frame clones here, not all; method: immunoSEQ multiplex PCR. For V, J and clone size, that table is used; D and trimming come from the DNA. The table has 100,000 to 150,000 clones, 81% seen once; the top ten hold about 18%. This CDR3 comprises 15 residues. Germline values: CDR1 LGHNA, CDR2 YSLEER. V lost 4 bases and J 7 bases, leaving 20 bases between the germline ends. Seattle patients were enrolled during active infection and followed longitudinally. Specimen: peripheral blood. The receptor was derived from a man younger than 40 with COVID-19, enrolled during active disease. The rearrangement uses TRBV4-3 and TRBJ2-7; a possible D gene is TRBD2 (6 bases). The CDR3 reads CASSPHGGGVSEQYF. CDR3 bases: TGCGCCAGCAGCCCCCACGGGGGTGGGGTATCGGAGCAGTACTTC.